This T cell receptor beta chain was sequenced for a study of neurological immune-mediated disorders. In the case of this clonotype: Its antigen remains unidentified.

It was by 5'RACE with 10-nucleotide random UMIs that the cDNA was made. One entry per CDR3 protein results from TCRdb running MiXCR on the 5' RACE reads. The sample comprises 85,000 to 90,000 distinct CDR3 sequences, around 3.5% of which are singletons, and about 2.9% rests with the top ten. Study results and limitations: No sharing of CDR3 amino acid sequences was observed among expanded clones across subjects, suggesting private repertoires in all groups. On phylogenetic grouping, the repertoires of 18 of 34 multiple sclerosis patients fell within one related-CDR3 cluster, constituting a possible signature. The most TCR clonal expansion was seen in HTLV-1-associated myelopathy, and the least was seen in multiple sclerosis, which fell below healthy controls.

The CDR3 is 12 amino acids. Deletions cut 0 bases from V and 0 bases from J, with 2 bases between. In germline, CDR1 is DFQATT, CDR2 SNEGSKA (reference sequence). This chain links TRBV20-1 with TRBJ1-2; no definite D call. Sequencing was carried out using PBMCs. This sequence was found in a woman in her fifties or sixties with multiple sclerosis. The CDR3 protein is CSARDPNYGYTF. For the CDR3, the DNA is TGCAGTGCTAGAGATCCTAACTATGGCTACACCTTC.